The clone carrying this T cell receptor (beta chain) was recorded many times. Two-round multiplex PCR on genomic DNA was the method by which TCR beta CDR3 was amplified. First-round PCR employed TRBV- and TRBJ-specific primers for each gene. TCRdb analysed the multiplex PCR reads with MiXCR anew, one entry per CDR3 protein. In the table there are 15,000 to 20,000 distinct CDR3 sequences, around a third of which are singletons. Germline assignment: CDR1 LNHDA and CDR2 SQIVND (reference sequence). The J segment lost 3 bases and the V segment lost 7 bases, leaving 7 bases of the junction unmatched. This CDR3 comprises 15 residues. This specimen belongs to a study of prognosis after radiotherapy for stage I lung cancer. Study-level background: In 3 to 5 fractions, radiotherapy was administered as SBRT with a biologically effective dose of at least 100 Gy.

This material consisted of PBMCs, taken before or after stereotactic body radiation therapy (not recorded which). The chain is built from TRBV19 and TRBJ1-5; 9 bases map to TRBD1. This TCR was sampled from a donor of 50 years or more with non-small cell lung cancer. For the CDR3, the DNA is TGTGCCAGTAAAAAGGGACAGGGATCCAATCAGCCCCAGCATTTT. Residues: CASKKGQGSNQPQHF.